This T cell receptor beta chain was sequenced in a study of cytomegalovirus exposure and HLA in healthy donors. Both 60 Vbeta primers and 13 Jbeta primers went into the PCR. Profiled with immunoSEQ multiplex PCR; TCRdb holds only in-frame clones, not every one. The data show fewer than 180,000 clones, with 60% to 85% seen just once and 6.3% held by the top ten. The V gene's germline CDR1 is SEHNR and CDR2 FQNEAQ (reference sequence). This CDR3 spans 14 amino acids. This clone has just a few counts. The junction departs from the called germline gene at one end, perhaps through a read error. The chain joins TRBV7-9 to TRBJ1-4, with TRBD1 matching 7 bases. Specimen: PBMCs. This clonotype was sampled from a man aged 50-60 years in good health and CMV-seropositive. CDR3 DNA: TGTTCCAGCAGCCCTCCCGGGACAGTTCGAAAACTGTTTTTT. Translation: CSSSPPGTVRKLFF. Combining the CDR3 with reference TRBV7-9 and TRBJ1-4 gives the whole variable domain DTGVSQNPRHKITKRGQNVTFRCDPISEHNRLYWYRQTLGQGPEFLTYFQNEAQLEKSRLLSDRFSAERPKGSFSTLEIQRTEQGDSAMYLCSSSPPGTVRKLFFGSGTQLSVL.